Listed below are T cell receptor beta chains from one sample, sequenced in a study of T cells after yellow fever vaccination. TCRdb processed the 5' RACE reads anew with MiXCR; each CDR3 protein has one entry. The table includes under 700,000 distinct CDR3 sequences, about a sixth detected once. The material sequenced was PBMCs, taken about 5 days after the first yellow fever vaccination. These receptors were collected from a man aged 18 to 35 who received the YFV17D yellow fever vaccine. CDR3s include the opening cysteine and the closing phenylalanine or tryptophan. The D gene is left open where the match is weak. The size entry is marked missing in some rows and otherwise reads once, few, many or a size class.

size,D,J,V,DNA,CDR3
many,TRBD1,TRBJ2-7,TRBV29-1,TGCAGCGTTGCGGGACAGACTTACGAGCAGTACTTC,CSVAGQTYEQYF
few,.,TRBJ1-6,TRBV4-1,TGCGCCAGCAGCCGGGCGCCGGGTCCGGGAGAACCCCTCCACTTT,CASSRAPGPGEPLHF
few,.,TRBJ1-2,TRBV5-6,TGTGCCAGCAAGAGTGGCAGCTACTACACCTTC,CASKSGSYYTF
.,TRBD2,TRBJ2-1,TRBV9,TGTGCCAGCAGCGTAGGTCGTACTAGCGGGGCTATCTACAATGAGCAGTTCTTC,CASSVGRTSGAIYNEQFF
.,.,TRBJ1-1,TRBV19,TGTGCCAGTAGTATAGTCGGGCTCCTTGGAACTGAAGCTTTCTTT,CASSIVGLLGTEAFF
few,.,TRBJ1-6,TRBV11-2,TGTGCCAGCAGCGGCGGGGAATCCTATAATTCACCCCTCCACTTT,CASSGGESYNSPLHF
.,.,TRBJ1-1,TRBV6-5,TGTGCCAGCAGTTACGGACAACCAACTGAAGCTTTCTTT,CASSYGQPTEAFF
few,.,TRBJ1-5,TRBV5-4,TGTGCCAGCAGCTTGGGAGGTTTGGATCAGCCCCAGCATTTT,CASSLGGLDQPQHF
.,.,TRBJ1-2,TRBV12-3/TRBV12-4,TGTGCCAGCAGCTCGGCGGGCCTTGCTAACTATGGCTACACCTTC,CASSSAGLANYGYTF
few,TRBD1,TRBJ2-6,TRBV5-1,TGCGCCAGCAGCTTTAACGGACAGGTTTTCTCTGGGGCCAACGTCCTGACTTTC,CASSFNGQVFSGANVLTF
.,.,TRBJ2-1,TRBV15,TGTGCCACCAGCAGGACTTCATCCGGGGCGTCCGGGAATGAGCAGTTCTTC,CATSRTSSGASGNEQFF
.,TRBD1,TRBJ1-6,TRBV5-5,TGTGCCAGCAGCTTCGCCCTAACAGGGGGGAATTCACCCCTCCACTTT,CASSFALTGGNSPLHF
few,.,TRBJ1-1,TRBV4-3,TGCGCCAGCAGCCAAGTGCAGATGAACACTGAAGCTTTCTTT,CASSQVQMNTEAFF
.,TRBD1,TRBJ1-5,TRBV20-1,TGCAGTGCGTTGACAGGGATGGAGCCCCAGCATTTT,CSALTGMEPQHF
few,.,TRBJ1-2,TRBV2,TGTGCCAGCAGTGGTTGGACAGACTATGGCTACACCTTC,CASSGWTDYGYTF
.,.,TRBJ1-1,TRBV3-1,TGTGCCAGCAGCCCAGAGACCGTGAACACTGAAGCTTTCTTT,CASSPETVNTEAFF
.,TRBD2,TRBJ2-5,TRBV4-2,TGTGCCAGCAGCAAACTTCAGGCTAGCGGGGGGGAAGGAGAGACCCAGTACTTC,CASSKLQASGGEGETQYF
.,TRBD1,TRBJ1-6,TRBV12-3/TRBV12-4,TGTGCCAGCAGCCCGACGGGACAGGGTGCACCCCTCCACTTT,CASSPTGQGAPLHF
.,TRBD2,TRBJ2-7,TRBV7-2,TGTGCCAGCAGCTTACTGGGGGGGTTCTACGAGCAGTACTTC,CASSLLGGFYEQYF
.,.,TRBJ2-3,TRBV12-3/TRBV12-4,TGTGCCAGCAGTTCAAGCCAGGCCCACGATACGCAGTATTTT,CASSSSQAHDTQYF
.,TRBD2,TRBJ2-7,TRBV9,TGTGCCAGCAGCGCCGGGACTAGCGGGAACGAGCAGTACTTC,CASSAGTSGNEQYF
many,.,TRBJ1-5,TRBV5-1,TGCGCCAGCTCTCCAGGCCATAGCAATCAGCCCCAGCATTTT,CASSPGHSNQPQHF
.,.,TRBJ1-4,TRBV6-5,TGTGCCAGCAGTTACTCTTCAGAAGACAAACTGTTTTTT,CASSYSSEDKLFF
.,.,TRBJ2-3,TRBV9,TGTGCCAGCAGCGTAGCGGCCCCCCTCGGCGCGCAGTATTTT,CASSVAAPLGAQYF
.,.,TRBJ2-2,TRBV9,TGTGCCAGCAGCGTAGGTGCAAACACCGGGGAGCTGTTTTTT,CASSVGANTGELFF
few,.,TRBJ2-3,TRBV6-5,TGTGCCAGCAGTCCTACTCAGTCAGGTCGGGCAGATACGCAGTATTTT,CASSPTQSGRADTQYF
.,.,TRBJ1-1,TRBV20-1,TGCAGTGCCCCAATAAGGATTCAGGCTGAAGCTTTCTTT,CSAPIRIQAEAFF
.,TRBD2,TRBJ2-5,TRBV7-2,TGTGCCAGCAGCGATGGACTAGCGGGGGGGCAAGAGACCCAGTACTTC,CASSDGLAGGQETQYF
few,.,TRBJ2-5,TRBV11-2,TGTGCCAGCAGCTCGACTCTCCAAGAGACCCAGTACTTC,CASSSTLQETQYF
.,.,TRBJ1-5,TRBV4-1,TGCGCCAGCAACAGGGCTTTCGGCAATCAGCCCCAGCATTTT,CASNRAFGNQPQHF
many,.,TRBJ2-7,TRBV2,TGTGCCAGCAGGGACCCCCGGTTCGAGCAGTACTTC,CASRDPRFEQYF
.,TRBD2,TRBJ2-7,TRBV4-1,TGCGCCAGCAGCCAAGATAGCGGGACTCACTACGAGCAGTACTTC,CASSQDSGTHYEQYF
.,TRBD2,TRBJ2-2,TRBV11-2,TGTGCCAGCAGCTTGGGACTAGCGGGGGGCCGACTCACCGGGGAGCTGTTTTTT,CASSLGLAGGRLTGELFF
many,TRBD1,TRBJ1-5,TRBV4-1,TGCGCCAGCAGCCGCACACAGGGGAACCAGCCCCAGCATTTT,CASSRTQGNQPQHF
.,.,TRBJ1-5,TRBV4-1,TGCGCCAGCAGCCCCCGAGGAGGGGTCGGGGATCAGCCCCAGCATTTT,CASSPRGGVGDQPQHF
few,.,TRBJ2-1,TRBV6-2/TRBV6-3,TGTGCCAGCAGTTACGTGGGCAGCCCGATGGTCGATGAGCAGTTCTTC,CASSYVGSPMVDEQFF
.,.,TRBJ2-1,TRBV5-1,TGCGCCAGCAGCAGCTATAGCTCCTACAATGAGCAGTTCTTC,CASSSYSSYNEQFF
few,TRBD2,TRBJ2-5,TRBV7-3,TGTGCCAGCAGCTTAACAGGCCCGGGGGGGGGTCAAGAGACCCAGTACTTC,CASSLTGPGGGQETQYF
.,TRBD2,TRBJ2-5,TRBV6-2/TRBV6-3,TGTGCCAGCAGTGTTACTAGCGGGGAGTACGGAGAGACCCAGTACTTC,CASSVTSGEYGETQYF
few,TRBD2,TRBJ2-7,TRBV20-1,TGCAGTGCACCCATAGCGGGGCTAAGCTCCTACGAGCAGTACTTC,CSAPIAGLSSYEQYF
.,.,TRBJ2-5,TRBV7-2,TGTGCCAGCAGCTTATTATGGACGGCCGGGGGAGAGACCCAGTACTTC,CASSLLWTAGGETQYF
few,TRBD2,TRBJ2-1,TRBV12-3/TRBV12-4,TGTGCCAGCAGTTCCAATCTAGCGGGGACTTACAATGAGCAGTTCTTC,CASSSNLAGTYNEQFF
few,.,TRBJ1-6,TRBV7-6,TGTGCCAGCAGCTTCGGGGTAGGAGGGAATTCACCCCTCCACTTT,CASSFGVGGNSPLHF
.,.,TRBJ2-7,TRBV12-3/TRBV12-4,TGTGCCAGCAGTTTAGGAGGGCAGGGTTCCTACGAGCAGTACTTC,CASSLGGQGSYEQYF
.,.,TRBJ2-3,TRBV6-2/TRBV6-3,TGTGCCAGCAGCCGACCACCGTACACAGATACGCAGTATTTT,CASSRPPYTDTQYF
.,TRBD1,TRBJ2-4,TRBV11-2,TGTGCCAGCAGCTTGACAGGGGAAAAATCAAACATTCAGTACTTC,CASSLTGEKSNIQYF
many,TRBD2,TRBJ2-1,TRBV7-9,TGTGCCAGCAGCTTAAATAGCGGGGGGACCAATGAGCAGTTCTTC,CASSLNSGGTNEQFF
few,.,TRBJ1-6,TRBV7-2,TGTGCCAGCAGGGAGGGGTTCGATAATTCACCCCTCCACTTT,CASREGFDNSPLHF
few,.,TRBJ2-1,TRBV24-1,TGTGCCACCAGTGAAGGGAACCTACTGGGAAGTGAGCAGTTCTTC,CATSEGNLLGSEQFF
.,.,TRBJ1-1,TRBV4-2,TGTGCCAGCAGCCAAGTATTAAGGAGTGGCACTGAAGCTTTCTTT,CASSQVLRSGTEAFF
.,.,TRBJ1-1,TRBV20-1,TGCAGTGCGCAAAAAGGGGGAGTGAACACTGAAGCTTTCTTT,CSAQKGGVNTEAFF
.,TRBD2,TRBJ2-5,TRBV7-2,TGTGCCAGCAGCTTAAGGCGCGGGGGGGGAGAGACCCAGTACTTC,CASSLRRGGGETQYF
.,.,TRBJ2-1,TRBV4-1,TGCGCCAGCAGCCAAGATAGGGAGACCAGGCAGTTCTTC,CASSQDRETRQFF
once,.,TRBJ1-1,TRBV25-1,TGTGCCAGCAGTGAATATACAGGGATTAAGAACACTGAAGCTTTCTTT,CASSEYTGIKNTEAFF
.,.,TRBJ1-1,TRBV5-1,TGCGCCAGCAGCTTGGGTCTGAGGGACACTGAAGCTTTCTTT,CASSLGLRDTEAFF